These 15 T cell receptor beta chains share one sample of origin, sequenced in a study of cytomegalovirus exposure and HLA in healthy donors. Primers for the PCR totalled 60 Vbeta and 13 Jbeta. Assay: immunoSEQ multiplex PCR; the TCRdb copy retains only in-frame clones and omits some. The sample lists about 260,000 clones; about 83% were seen once. Sequencing input: PBMCs. These receptors were taken from a woman in her 40s in good health and CMV-seropositive.

This chain uses TRBV19 with TRBJ2-1; D gene uncertain. This CDR3 has 13 amino acids. Germline V gives CDR1 LNHDA, CDR2 SQIVND (reference sequence). The germline V and J ends were trimmed by 8 bases and 9 bases, with 17 bases remaining between them. The CDR3 bases are TGTGCCAGTGGTAGCTTCGGAGTACGTGAGCAGTTCTTC. As protein: CASGSFGVREQFF.

CDR3 nucleotides: TGTGCCAGCAGCCAGTCCCAGAGCAATCAGCCCCAGCATTTT. Protein product: CASSQSQSNQPQHF. V is TRBV14 and J is TRBJ1-5; no reliable D call. Per germline, CDR1 SGHDN and CDR2 FVKESK. V was clipped by 3 bases and J by 1 base, with 7 bases between them. The CDR3 contains 14 residues. The full variable domain, with the rest looked up from reference TRBV14 and TRBJ1-5, is EAGVTQFPSHSVIEKGQTVTLRCDPISGHDNLYWYRRVMGKEIKFLLHFVKESKQDESGMPNNRFLAERTGGTYSTLKVQPAELEDSGVYFCASSQSQSNQPQHFGDGTRLSIL.

A remark on this clone: A junction boundary mismatches the germline segment, possibly from a read error. The V call is TRBV7-9, the J call TRBJ2-2; D perhaps matches TRBD2 (6 bases). Germline CDR1 is SEHNR and CDR2 is FQNEAQ (reference sequence). This CDR3 is 10 amino acids long. CDR3 DNA sequence: TGTTCCAGCAGCTTGCCGGGACTCTCTTTT. Encoded protein: CSSSLPGLSF.

The chain links TRBV19 to TRBJ2-1, with a possible D match to TRBD2 (6 bases). CDR3 length: 14 residues. V was pared by 6 bases and J by 12 bases, with 21 bases between. The germline CDR1 and CDR2 sequences are LNHDA and SQIVND (reference sequence). The CDR3 spells CASSPRGPYVGQFF. The CDR3 nucleotides are TGTGCCAGTAGCCCGCGGGGCCCTTACGTAGGGCAGTTCTTC.

The chain links TRBV28 to TRBJ2-3; 7 bases line up with TRBD1. Per germline, CDR1 MDHEN and CDR2 SYDVKM. CDR3 length: 16 residues. After removal of 4 bases from V and 3 bases from J, the junction contained 10 bases not matched to a gene. The DNA of the CDR3 is TGTGCCAGCAGTTCATTTCCCGGACAGGCGACAGATACGCAGTATTTT. Residues: CASSSFPGQATDTQYF.

The rearrangement uses TRBV2 and TRBJ1-1; possible D gene TRBD1, 6 bases. This CDR3 is built from 11 residues. CDR1 and CDR2 (germline): SNHLY, FYNNEI. The V end lost 6 bases, the J end lost 6 bases, and 8 bases lay between the germline ends. CDR3 nucleotide sequence: TGTGCCAGCAGACAGGGCGCTGAAGCTTTCTTT. Its protein is CASRQGAEAFF.

Concerning this clone itself: Additional DNA sequences in this sample encode the identical CDR3. V and J are TRBV27 and TRBJ2-1, with TRBD2 matching over 9 bases. V shed 6 bases, J shed 2 bases, and the junction held 2 bases outside the gene matches. The CDR3 is 14 amino acids. CDR1 is MNHEY and CDR2 is SMNVEV in the germline V gene (reference sequence). The CDR3 DNA reads TGTGCCAGCAGCTCTAGCGGGGCCTACAATGAGCAGTTCTTC. This translates into CASSSSGAYNEQFF.

This chain joins TRBV5-6 and TRBJ2-7, with D possibly TRBD2 on 5 matching bases. Germline V gives CDR1 SGHDT, CDR2 YYEEEE. The CDR3 extends over 15 amino acids. The V gene lost 1 base and the J gene lost 1 base, with 12 bases spanning the gap. The CDR3 DNA is TGTGCCAGCAGCTTGCCTGGGAGCAGATCCTACGAGCAGTACTTC. Translated: CASSLPGSRSYEQYF.

This rearrangement joins TRBV9 to TRBJ2-3; 8 bases are shared with TRBD2. This CDR3 region has 16 residues. J gave up 5 bases and V 4 bases, and 12 bases lay outside the gene matches. Germline V CDR1 and CDR2: SGDLS, YYNGEE. The CDR3 loop is CASSPNGGAVGDTQYF. DNA of the CDR3: TGTGCCAGCAGCCCCAACGGGGGGGCGGTTGGAGATACGCAGTATTTT.

The rearrangement uses TRBV5-4 and TRBJ2-2, with 8 bases fitting TRBD1. The germline V gene encodes CDR1 SGHNT and CDR2 YYREEE (reference sequence). CDR3 length: 17 residues. V trimming: 4 bases; J trimming: 0 bases; junction bases outside the gene matches: 8. CDR3 amino acids: CASSSPRDRTNTGELFF. In DNA, the CDR3 is TGTGCCAGCAGCAGCCCCCGGGACAGGACGAACACCGGGGAGCTGTTTTTT.

The chain recombines TRBV30 with TRBJ1-5; D unclear. Trimming left V 1 base short and J 6 bases short, with 10 bases between. The CDR3 consists of 13 residues. The germline V gene has CDR1 GTSNPN and CDR2 SVGIG (reference sequence). CDR3 amino acids: CAWSAETVQPQHF. CDR3 bases: TGTGCCTGGAGTGCGGAGACGGTTCAGCCCCAGCATTTT.

V usage is TRBV6-5 and J usage is TRBJ2-7; D remains unclear. Germline loops: CDR1 MNHEY, CDR2 SVGAGI. This CDR3 has 11 amino acids. V was shortened by 2 bases and J by 7 bases, with 6 bases between the two germline ends. CDR3 in DNA: TGTGCCAGCAGTTACATGGAGGAGCAGTACTTC. Residues: CASSYMEEQYF.

The V and J genes are TRBV7-8 and TRBJ1-5, with D perhaps TRBD1 (6 bases). The CDR3 is 15 amino acids. V lost 5 bases, J lost 6 bases, and 17 bases lay in between. Germline V gives CDR1 SGHVS, CDR2 FQNEAQ. CDR3 sequence: CASSPRGGLAQPQHF. The CDR3 DNA sequence: TGTGCCAGCAGCCCAAGGGGGGGGTTGGCTCAGCCCCAGCATTTT.

The rearrangement uses TRBV19 and TRBJ1-5, with TRBD1 matching 9 bases. The CDR3 consists of 15 residues. Germline V gives CDR1 LNHDA, CDR2 SQIVND (reference sequence). V trimming: 5 bases; J trimming: 0 bases; junction bases outside the gene matches: 2. CDR3 protein: CASSGTGYSNQPQHF. Written as DNA, the CDR3 is TGTGCCAGTAGTGGGACAGGGTATAGCAATCAGCCCCAGCATTTT.

V usage is TRBV19 and J usage is TRBJ2-7, with TRBD2 as a possible D gene (6 bases). The ends were cut back, 5 bases at V and 0 bases at J, with 20 bases in the middle. CDR3 size: 17 residues. Looked up from germline, CDR1 is LNHDA and CDR2 is SQIVND (reference sequence). CDR3 sequence: CASSLPRTEGASYEQYF. The DNA of the CDR3 is TGTGCCAGTAGTCTTCCGAGGACGGAGGGCGCCTCCTACGAGCAGTACTTC.